The 14 T cell receptor beta chains given below trace back to one sample, sequenced in a study of T cell responses to AZD1222 COVID-19 vaccine. Method: immunoSEQ multiplex PCR; TCRdb's copy keeps in-frame clones and lacks some. The sample consists of 150,000 to 200,000 clones, 80% to 90% of them appearing once. The sample in question was peripheral blood, obtained on day 0 of MenACWY control vaccination. The receptor source for this set is an adult in good health.

The chain uses TRBV14 and TRBJ2-3; perhaps TRBD2 as D (5 bases). Trimming left V 4 bases short and J 2 bases short, with 13 bases between. This CDR3 has 15 amino acids. In germline, CDR1 is SGHDN, CDR2 FVKESK. The CDR3 coding sequence is TGTGCCAGCAGCCTCGGAGCGGTGATCACAGATACGCAGTATTTT. Encoded protein: CASSLGAVITDTQYF.

CDR3 in DNA: TGTGCCTGGAGTAGGAGGGATGGGGCCAACGTCCTGACTTTC. Its translation: CAWSRRDGANVLTF. The V and J genes are TRBV30 and TRBJ2-6, with TRBD2 as a possible D gene (6 bases). The germline V gene encodes CDR1 GTSNPN and CDR2 SVGIG (reference sequence). Trimming cost V 2 bases and J 3 bases, with 8 bases left between them. The CDR3 is 14 residues long.

The chain couples TRBV10-3 to TRBJ1-2; the match to TRBD1 covers 7 bases. The CDR3 runs 16 residues. Per the germline V gene, CDR1 is ENHRY and CDR2 is SYGVKD. The junction had 9 bases not matched to a gene; V was cut back by 0 bases and J by 5 bases. CDR3 in amino acids: CAISESPGGVGYGYTF. The DNA for the CDR3 is TGTGCCATCAGTGAGTCCCCAGGGGGAGTAGGGTATGGCTACACCTTC.

The rearrangement joins TRBV11-1 to TRBJ1-2, with unresolved D. The CDR3 totals 15 residues. Trimming shortened V by 5 bases and J by 3 bases, and 16 bases separated the two germline ends. Germline-derived CDR1 and CDR2 are SGHAT and FQDESV (reference sequence). The CDR3 region has the DNA TGTGCCAGCAGCAAGCCACCTGAGGGCTACTATGGCTACACCTTC. The encoded protein is CASSKPPEGYYGYTF. Full variable domain (missing parts from reference TRBV11-1 and TRBJ1-2): EAEVAQSPRYKITEKSQAVAFWCDPISGHATLYWYRQILGQGPELLVQFQDESVVDDSQLPKDRFSAERLKGVDSTLKIQPAELGDSAMYLCASSKPPEGYYGYTFGSGTRLTVV.

The rearrangement joins TRBV9 to TRBJ2-7; TRBD2 aligns across 13 bases. The J segment lost 3 bases and the V segment lost 2 bases, leaving 2 bases of the junction unmatched. This CDR3 has 15 amino acids. Germline assignment: CDR1 SGDLS and CDR2 YYNGEE. CDR3 sequence (DNA): TGTGCCAGCAGCGTCGGGACTAGCGGGAACTACGAGCAGTACTTC. Translation: CASSVGTSGNYEQYF.

The CDR3 spells CAWGDGKNSPLHF. CDR3 nucleotides: TGTGCCTGGGGGGACGGAAAAAATTCACCCCTCCACTTT. This rearrangement joins TRBV30 to TRBJ1-6; D perhaps matches TRBD1 (5 bases). The CDR3 contains 13 residues. Trimming removed 5 bases from V and 7 bases from J, with 12 bases in between. In germline, CDR1 is GTSNPN, CDR2 SVGIG (reference sequence).

The rearrangement uses TRBV6-5 and TRBJ2-4, with TRBD1 matching 7 bases. CDR3 length equals 15 residues. V dropped 6 bases and J dropped 1; count of bases not matched to a gene: 6. Germline values: CDR1 MNHEY, CDR2 SVGAGI. CDR3 sequence reads: CASRSQGEAKNIQYF. The CDR3 DNA is TGTGCCAGCAGATCCCAGGGGGAGGCCAAAAACATTCAGTACTTC.

The V call is TRBV6-5, the J call TRBJ2-7; 9 positions match TRBD2. Germline V CDR1 and CDR2: MNHEY, SVGAGI. Trimming removed 7 bases from V and 8 bases from J; junction bases left unmatched: 12. The CDR3 contains 14 residues. This chain's CDR3 is CASIGLAILFQQYF. CDR3 bases: TGTGCCAGCATCGGACTAGCGATTTTGTTCCAGCAGTACTTC.

The chain recombines TRBV27 with TRBJ2-3; TRBD1 aligns across 9 bases. Unmatched junction bases numbered 3, after V lost 3 bases and J lost 2 bases. Per germline, CDR1 MNHEY and CDR2 SMNVEV (reference sequence). The CDR3 runs 15 residues. The CDR3 reads CASSFRDRVTDTQYF. The CDR3 bases are TGTGCCAGCAGTTTCCGGGACAGGGTCACAGATACGCAGTATTTT.

The rearrangement uses TRBV29-1 and TRBJ2-3, with D perhaps TRBD2 (5 bases). Trimming took off 4 bases at V and 0 bases at J, with 11 bases between the two ends. The CDR3 contains 14 residues. Germline assignment: CDR1 SQVTM and CDR2 ANQGSEA. The DNA of the CDR3 is TGCAGCGTTGTCGTAGCGACTAGCACAGATACGCAGTATTTT. Translated, it gives CSVVVATSTDTQYF.

The chain links TRBV11-2 to TRBJ2-7; D call uncertain. The CDR3 is made up of 12 amino acids. Germline loops: CDR1 SGHAT, CDR2 FQNNGV. V lost 4 bases and J 2 bases, leaving 6 bases between the germline ends. CDR3 nucleotides: TGTGCCAGCAGCTCCGAAGCCTACGAGCAGTACTTC. This encodes CASSSEAYEQYF.

V is TRBV6-2 or TRBV6-3 and J is TRBJ2-2; TRBD1 aligns across 10 bases. The CDR3 length is 17 residues. With 2 bases clipped from V and 7 bases from J, the junction kept 10 bases outside the gene matches. CDR1 is MNHEY, CDR2 SVGEGT, per germline. The CDR3 coding sequence is TGTGCCAGCAGTTACGAGCGGGACAGGGGAGCCCACGGGGAGCTGTTTTTT. Residues: CASSYERDRGAHGELFF.

The CDR3 region has the DNA TGCGCCAGCAGCTTGGGTGGCAAGCAAGAGACCCAGTACTTC. This codes for CASSLGGKQETQYF. The chain links TRBV5-1 to TRBJ2-5; no reliable D call. Germline values: CDR1 SGHRS, CDR2 YFSETQ. Trimming cost V 0 bases and J 2 bases, with 8 bases left between them. The CDR3 length is 14 residues.

The count of this clone is one. The V gene is TRBV7-2, the J gene TRBJ2-7, with a tentative D call TRBD2 (6 bases). Per the germline V gene, CDR1 is SGHTA and CDR2 is FQGNSA. This CDR3 has 15 amino acids. Trimming took 1 base from V and 4 from J, leaving 14 bases between them. CDR3 in amino acids: CASSLVPDGLYEQYF. CDR3 coding DNA: TGTGCCAGCAGCTTAGTTCCGGACGGACTATACGAGCAGTACTTC.